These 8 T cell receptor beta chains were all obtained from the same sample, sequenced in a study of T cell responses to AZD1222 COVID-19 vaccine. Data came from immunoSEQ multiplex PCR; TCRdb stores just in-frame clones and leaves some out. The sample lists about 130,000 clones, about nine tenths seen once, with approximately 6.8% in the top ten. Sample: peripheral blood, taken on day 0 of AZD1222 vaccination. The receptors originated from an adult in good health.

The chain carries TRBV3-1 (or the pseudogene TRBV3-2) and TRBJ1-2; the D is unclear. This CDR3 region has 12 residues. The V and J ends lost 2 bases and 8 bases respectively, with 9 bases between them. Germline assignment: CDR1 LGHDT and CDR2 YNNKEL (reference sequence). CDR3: CASSQSRAGYTF. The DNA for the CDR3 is TGTGCCAGCAGCCAAAGTCGGGCCGGCTACACCTTC.

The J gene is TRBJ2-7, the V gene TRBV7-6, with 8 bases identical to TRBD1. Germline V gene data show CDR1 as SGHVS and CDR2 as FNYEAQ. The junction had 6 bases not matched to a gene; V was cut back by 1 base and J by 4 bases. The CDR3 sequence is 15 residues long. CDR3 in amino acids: CASSLEGQGAYEQYF. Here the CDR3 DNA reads TGTGCCAGCAGCTTAGAAGGCCAGGGGGCTTACGAGCAGTACTTC.

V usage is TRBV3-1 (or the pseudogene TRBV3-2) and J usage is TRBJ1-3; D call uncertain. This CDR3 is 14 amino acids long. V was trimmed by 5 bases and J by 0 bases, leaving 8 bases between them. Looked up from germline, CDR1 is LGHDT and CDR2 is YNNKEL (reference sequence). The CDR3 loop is CASSSSFSGNTIYF. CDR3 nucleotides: TGTGCCAGCAGCTCTTCGTTCTCTGGAAACACCATATATTTT.

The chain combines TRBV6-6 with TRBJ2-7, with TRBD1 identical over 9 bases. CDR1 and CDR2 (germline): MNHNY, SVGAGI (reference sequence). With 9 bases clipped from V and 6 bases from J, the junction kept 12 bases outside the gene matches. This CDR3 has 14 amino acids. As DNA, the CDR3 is TGTGCCAGTTCGGGACCGACAGGGGGTATCGAGCAGTACTTC. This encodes CASSGPTGGIEQYF.

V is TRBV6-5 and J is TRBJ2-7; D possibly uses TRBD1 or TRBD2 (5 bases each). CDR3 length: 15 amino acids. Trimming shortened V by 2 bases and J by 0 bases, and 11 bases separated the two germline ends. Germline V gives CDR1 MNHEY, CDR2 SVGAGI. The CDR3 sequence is CASSYRGVSSYEQYF. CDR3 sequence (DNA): TGTGCCAGCAGTTACCGGGGCGTCAGCTCCTACGAGCAGTACTTC.

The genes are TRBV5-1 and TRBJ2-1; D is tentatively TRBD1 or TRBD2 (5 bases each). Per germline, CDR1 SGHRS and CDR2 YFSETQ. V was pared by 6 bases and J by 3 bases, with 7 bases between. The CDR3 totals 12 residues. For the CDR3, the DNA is TGCGCCAGCATTGGGGGCTACAATGAGCAGTTCTTC. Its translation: CASIGGYNEQFF.

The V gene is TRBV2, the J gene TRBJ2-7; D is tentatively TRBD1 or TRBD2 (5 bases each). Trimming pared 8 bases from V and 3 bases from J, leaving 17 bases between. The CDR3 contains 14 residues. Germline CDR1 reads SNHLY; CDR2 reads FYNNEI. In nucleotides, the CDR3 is TGTGCCAGCCGGGGACCGGGAACCCTCTACGAGCAGTACTTC. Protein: CASRGPGTLYEQYF.

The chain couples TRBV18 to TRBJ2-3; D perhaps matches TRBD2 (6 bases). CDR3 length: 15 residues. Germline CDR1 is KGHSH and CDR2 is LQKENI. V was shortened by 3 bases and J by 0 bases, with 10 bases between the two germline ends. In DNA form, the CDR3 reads TGTGCCAGCTCACCCGAGGGGAGGAGCACAGATACGCAGTATTTT. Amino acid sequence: CASSPEGRSTDTQYF.